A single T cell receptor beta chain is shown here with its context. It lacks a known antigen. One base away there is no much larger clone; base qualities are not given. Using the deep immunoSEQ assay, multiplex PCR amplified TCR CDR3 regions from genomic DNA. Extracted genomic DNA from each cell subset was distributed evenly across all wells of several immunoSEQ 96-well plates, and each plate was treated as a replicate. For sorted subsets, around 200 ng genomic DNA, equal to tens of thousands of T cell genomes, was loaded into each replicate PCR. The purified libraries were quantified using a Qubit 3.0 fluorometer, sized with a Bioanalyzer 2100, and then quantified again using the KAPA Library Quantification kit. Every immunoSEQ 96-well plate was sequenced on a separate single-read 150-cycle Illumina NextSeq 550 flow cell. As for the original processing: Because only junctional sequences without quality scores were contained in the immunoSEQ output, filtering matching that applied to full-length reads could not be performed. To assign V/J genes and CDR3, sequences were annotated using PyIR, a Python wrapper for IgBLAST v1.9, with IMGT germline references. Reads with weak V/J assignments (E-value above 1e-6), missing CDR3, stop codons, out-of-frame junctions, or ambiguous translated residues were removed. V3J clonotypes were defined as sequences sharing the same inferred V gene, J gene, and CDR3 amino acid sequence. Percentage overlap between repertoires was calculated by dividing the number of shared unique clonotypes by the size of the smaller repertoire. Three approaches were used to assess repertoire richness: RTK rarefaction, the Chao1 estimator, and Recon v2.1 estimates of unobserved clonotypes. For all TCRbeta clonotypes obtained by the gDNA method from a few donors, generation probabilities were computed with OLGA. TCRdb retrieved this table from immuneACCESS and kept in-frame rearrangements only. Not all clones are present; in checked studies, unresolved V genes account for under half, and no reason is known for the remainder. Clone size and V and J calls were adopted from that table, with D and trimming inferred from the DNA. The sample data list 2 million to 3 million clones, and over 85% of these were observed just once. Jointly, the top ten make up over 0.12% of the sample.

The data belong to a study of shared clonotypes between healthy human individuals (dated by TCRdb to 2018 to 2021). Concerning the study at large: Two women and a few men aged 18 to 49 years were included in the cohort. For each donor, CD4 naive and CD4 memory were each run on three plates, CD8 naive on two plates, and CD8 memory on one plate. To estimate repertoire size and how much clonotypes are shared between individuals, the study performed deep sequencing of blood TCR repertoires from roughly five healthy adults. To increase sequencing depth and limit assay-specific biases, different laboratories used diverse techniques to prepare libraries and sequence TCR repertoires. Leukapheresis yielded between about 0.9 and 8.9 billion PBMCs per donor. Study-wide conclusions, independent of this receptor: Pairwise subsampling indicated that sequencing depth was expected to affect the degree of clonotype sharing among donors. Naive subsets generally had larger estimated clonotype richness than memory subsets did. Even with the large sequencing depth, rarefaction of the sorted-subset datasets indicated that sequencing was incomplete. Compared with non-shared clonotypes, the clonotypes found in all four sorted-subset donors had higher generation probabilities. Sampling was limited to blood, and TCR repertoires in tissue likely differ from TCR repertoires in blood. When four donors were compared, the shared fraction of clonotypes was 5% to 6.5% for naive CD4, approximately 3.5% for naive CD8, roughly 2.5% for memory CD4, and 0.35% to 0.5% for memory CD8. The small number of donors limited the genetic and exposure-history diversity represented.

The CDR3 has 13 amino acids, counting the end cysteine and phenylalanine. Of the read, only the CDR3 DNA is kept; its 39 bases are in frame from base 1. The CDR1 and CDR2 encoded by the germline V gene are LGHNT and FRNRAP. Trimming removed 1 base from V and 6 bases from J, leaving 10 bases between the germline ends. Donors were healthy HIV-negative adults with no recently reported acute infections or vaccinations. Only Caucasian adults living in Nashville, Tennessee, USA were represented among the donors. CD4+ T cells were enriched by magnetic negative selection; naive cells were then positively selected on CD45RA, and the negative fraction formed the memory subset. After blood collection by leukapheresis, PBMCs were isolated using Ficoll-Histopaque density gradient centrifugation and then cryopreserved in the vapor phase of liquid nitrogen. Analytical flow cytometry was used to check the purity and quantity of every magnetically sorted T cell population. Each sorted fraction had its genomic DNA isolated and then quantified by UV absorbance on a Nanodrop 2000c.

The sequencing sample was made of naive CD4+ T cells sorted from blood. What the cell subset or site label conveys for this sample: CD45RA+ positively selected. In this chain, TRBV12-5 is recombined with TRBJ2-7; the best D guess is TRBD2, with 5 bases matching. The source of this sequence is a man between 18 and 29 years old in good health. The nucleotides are TGTGCTAGTGGTTTGGCCCCGGGGAGCGAGCAGTACTTC. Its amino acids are CASGLAPGSEQYF.